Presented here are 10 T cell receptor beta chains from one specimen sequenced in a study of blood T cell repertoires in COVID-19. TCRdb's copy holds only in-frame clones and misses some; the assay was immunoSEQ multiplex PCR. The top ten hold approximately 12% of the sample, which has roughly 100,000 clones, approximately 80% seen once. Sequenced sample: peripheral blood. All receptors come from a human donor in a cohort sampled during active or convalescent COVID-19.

CDR3 loop: CASSSRGLNTEAFF. In nucleotides, the CDR3 is TGTGCCAGCAGTTCCCGAGGGTTGAACACTGAAGCTTTCTTT. The chain recombines TRBV5-8 with TRBJ1-1; D gene unclear. In germline, CDR1 is SGHTS, CDR2 YDEGEE. Trimming removed 5 bases from V and 0 bases from J, with 11 bases in between. The CDR3 totals 14 residues.

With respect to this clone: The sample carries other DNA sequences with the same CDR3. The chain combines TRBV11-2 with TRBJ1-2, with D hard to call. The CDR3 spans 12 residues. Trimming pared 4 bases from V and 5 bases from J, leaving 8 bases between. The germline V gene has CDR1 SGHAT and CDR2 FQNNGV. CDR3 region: CASSSTAYGYTF. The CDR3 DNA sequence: TGTGCCAGCAGCTCCACAGCTTATGGCTACACCTTC.

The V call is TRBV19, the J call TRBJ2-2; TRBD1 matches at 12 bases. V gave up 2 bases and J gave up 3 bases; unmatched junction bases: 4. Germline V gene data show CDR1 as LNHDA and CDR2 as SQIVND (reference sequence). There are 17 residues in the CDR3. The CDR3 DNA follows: TGTGCCAGTAGTATAAAGGGACAGGGGGCTGACACCGGGGAGCTGTTTTTT. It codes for CASSIKGQGADTGELFF.

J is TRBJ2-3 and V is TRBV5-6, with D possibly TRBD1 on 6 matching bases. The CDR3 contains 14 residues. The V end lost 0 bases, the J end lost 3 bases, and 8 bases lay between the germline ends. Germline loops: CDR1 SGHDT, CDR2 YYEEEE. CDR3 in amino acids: CASSLVQGTDTQYF. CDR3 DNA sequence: TGTGCCAGCAGCTTGGTTCAGGGGACAGATACGCAGTATTTT.

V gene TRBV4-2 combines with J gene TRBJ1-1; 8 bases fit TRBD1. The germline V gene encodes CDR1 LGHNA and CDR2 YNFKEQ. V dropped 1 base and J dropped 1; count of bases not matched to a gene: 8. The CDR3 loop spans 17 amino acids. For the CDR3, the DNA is TGTGCCAGCAGCCAAGCCATAGGACAGGGCGGGAACACTGAAGCTTTCTTT. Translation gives CASSQAIGQGGNTEAFF.

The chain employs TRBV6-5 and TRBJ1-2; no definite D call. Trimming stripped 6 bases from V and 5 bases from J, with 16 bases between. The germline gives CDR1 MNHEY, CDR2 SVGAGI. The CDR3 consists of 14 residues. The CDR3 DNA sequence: TGTGCCAGCAGACTAGCGGGTCTTAATTATGGCTACACCTTC. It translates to CASRLAGLNYGYTF.

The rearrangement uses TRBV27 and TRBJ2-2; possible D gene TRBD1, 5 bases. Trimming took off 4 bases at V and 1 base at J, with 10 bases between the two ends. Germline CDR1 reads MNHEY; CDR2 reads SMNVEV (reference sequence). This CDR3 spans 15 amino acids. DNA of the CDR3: TGTGCCAGCAGTTCCTCGACAGTGAACACCGGGGAGCTGTTTTTT. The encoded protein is CASSSSTVNTGELFF.

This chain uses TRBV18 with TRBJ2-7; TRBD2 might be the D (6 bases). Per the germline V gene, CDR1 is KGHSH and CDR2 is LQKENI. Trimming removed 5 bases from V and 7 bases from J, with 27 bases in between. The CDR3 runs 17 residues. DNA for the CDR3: TGTGCCAGCTCAAAGGAACCGGGACGGGGGATCATTAGGGAGCAGTACTTC. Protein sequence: CASSKEPGRGIIREQYF.

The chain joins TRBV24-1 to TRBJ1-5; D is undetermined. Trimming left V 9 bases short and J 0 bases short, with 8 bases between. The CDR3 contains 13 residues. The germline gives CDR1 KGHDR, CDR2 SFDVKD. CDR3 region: CATGQYSNQPQHF. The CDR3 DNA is TGTGCCACCGGTCAGTATAGCAATCAGCCCCAGCATTTT.

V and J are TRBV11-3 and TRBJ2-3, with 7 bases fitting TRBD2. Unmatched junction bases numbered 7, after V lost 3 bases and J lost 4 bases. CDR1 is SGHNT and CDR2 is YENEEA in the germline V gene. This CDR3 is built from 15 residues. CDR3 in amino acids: CASSFGWEGADTQYF. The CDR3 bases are TGTGCCAGCAGCTTTGGGTGGGAGGGTGCAGATACGCAGTATTTT.